This TCR beta chain was recovered during a study of blood T cell repertoires in COVID-19. Whole-study context: The samples span acute and convalescent COVID-19 from the United States, Italy and Spain.

In the source study's methods: How many nucleated cells were present was estimated from reference gene primer amplification. Measured with immunoSEQ multiplex PCR; TCRdb has only the in-frame clones, and not every one. V, J and clone size are taken as reported in that table, and D and trimming were inferred from the DNA itself. The top ten hold less than 2% of the sample, which has around 280,000 clones, under 90% seen once. Participants were placed into cohorts based on the clinical history they reported. The CDR3 loop spans 16 amino acids. The TCR was taken from a woman aged 35 to 49 who had recovered from COVID-19. The rearrangement uses TRBV21-1 and TRBJ2-2; the D call TRBD2 from the table was never checked on the DNA. TRBV21-1 is marked as a pseudogene. Material: PBMCs or T cells enriched from blood (not recorded which). The CDR3 coding sequence is TGTGCCAGCAGCCCGGGACTAGCGGGAGAAGTCGGGGAGCTGTTTTTT. Its translation is CASSPGLAGEVGELFF.